This T cell receptor (beta chain) comes out of a study of cytotoxic CD8 clonotypes in ibrutinib-treated CLL (dated by TCRdb to the early 2020s). Regarding the complete study: The cohort had about a dozen relapsed/refractory and around 14 treatment-naive patients; some 17 were IGHV unmutated. All remission and progressive disease samples were collected while patients were still receiving ibrutinib. Longitudinal samples were available for about 30% of the roughly 90 trial participants. Cryopreserved peripheral blood mononuclear cells were collected at three points: before therapy, at response, and at either sustained remission or disease progression. Response samples were taken after a median of 12 months on treatment, ranging from about 6 to 40 months. Partial responses were observed in about 25 patients and complete responses in 2; after a median follow-up of around 68 months, remission was maintained in approximately 14 patients and progression was observed in approximately 12. On average, each sample had 255,043 productive templates and tens of thousands of productive rearrangements. Broader findings and caveats from the paper: Sustained-remission and progressing patients did not have matched sampling times, and lymph node repertoires were not examined. Public clonotypes were rare and either shrank or stayed stable during treatment, and the rise in clonality at ibrutinib response reflected expansion of private clonotypes. Baseline clonality was found to be higher than that of age-matched healthy donors and was strongly correlated with circulating CD8+ T-cell counts. Clonality increased at ibrutinib response, stayed stable in sustained remission, and fell back toward baseline at progression.

The time point label corresponds to: progressive disease on ibrutinib. Roughly 2.2 micrograms of genomic DNA were extracted from cryopreserved PBMCs for TCR beta library preparation. High-throughput TCR beta sequencing was performed on longitudinal blood samples from CLL patients receiving ibrutinib monotherapy. The patients took part in an open-label, single-center phase 2 trial of ibrutinib monotherapy. To note about this clone: It has no known antigen specificity. No base quality information exists; no much larger clone differs at one position.

A MiSeq instrument was used for deep resolution sequencing, which targeted depths ranging from 1 in 1 million up to 1 in 200,000 T cells, with coverage averaging 10x for each clonotype. The immunoSEQ hsTCRB Kit was used to generate TCR beta libraries. Per the source publication's procedure: Data were analyzed with ImmunoSEQ Data Assistant and ImmunoSEQ Analyzer, with V, D and J genes assigned per IMGT definitions. Clonality, which ranges from 0 to 1, was calculated as one minus the normalized Shannon entropy of productive rearrangement frequencies. Only overrepresented clonotypes making up at least 0.05% of each patient's repertoire were included in the public clonotype analysis. Repertoires from 10 to 15 age-matched healthy donors in immuneACCESS were used as clonality controls. In TCRdb, the immuneACCESS table is reduced to in-frame sequences with V and J assigned. These tables do not hold every clone; where another copy was compared, an unresolved V gene accounts for under half, and the others remain unexplained. V, J and clone size reflect that table, while D and trimming were determined from the DNA. A total of 150,000 to 200,000 clones appear in this sample, around nine tenths of them only once. The ten largest clonotypes hold about 3% of the sample.

The germline V gene supplies CDR1 MDHEN and CDR2 SYDVKM. Relative to germline, V is 3 bases shorter and J is 4 bases shorter, with 13 bases between their ends. The CDR3, from cysteine to phenylalanine, totals 14 residues. Of all the DNA, just the CDR3 is kept, 42 bases in frame from base 1. The sample consisted of PBMCs, taken at disease progression, from a patient treated with ibrutinib. The receptor chain draws on TRBV28 and TRBJ2-7; a confident D gene designation cannot be given. The sequence was obtained from a human donor with chronic lymphocytic leukemia. The CDR3 loop reads CASSFPRLPYEQYF. The sequenced DNA: TGTGCCAGCAGTTTTCCGCGTTTGCCGTACGAGCAGTACTTC.